These 9 T cell receptor beta chains share one sample of origin, sequenced in a study of shared T cell receptors in the human thymus. The data were produced by immunoSEQ multiplex PCR, yet TCRdb's version contains in-frame clones alone and is incomplete. The table has hundreds of thousands of clones, approximately 83% seen once; the top ten hold 0.0095% to 0.013%. These data are also associated with another study on human thymus T cells.

Sequencing was performed on thymocytes. The source is a girl under three years old with a congenital heart defect.

The chain has TRBV21-1 and TRBJ2-3; the listed D gene, TRBD1, was not tested against the DNA. TRBV21-1 is labeled a pseudogene. The CDR3 has 17 residues. The CDR3 nucleotides are TGTGCCAGCAGCAAAGGTACCAGGGTCGGTAGCACAGATACGCAGTATTTT. Protein product: CASSKGTRVGSTDTQYF.

The rearrangement joins TRBV30 to TRBJ1-5; TRBD1 is a possible D gene (5 bases). Between the trimmed V and J ends, which lost 4 bases and 0 bases, there was a span of 13 bases. The CDR3 is 15 residues long. Germline values: CDR1 GTSNPN, CDR2 SVGIG (reference sequence). CDR3 sequence: CAWIAKGHSNQPQHF. The CDR3 DNA follows: TGTGCCTGGATCGCAAAAGGACATAGCAATCAGCCCCAGCATTTT.

The rearrangement links TRBV9 to TRBJ1-1, with a weak D call TRBD1 (5 bases). Trimming stripped 0 bases from V and 2 bases from J, with 8 bases between. The germline gives CDR1 SGDLS, CDR2 YYNGEE. The CDR3 covers 14 residues. CDR3 in amino acids: CASSVGRGNTEAFF. DNA of the CDR3: TGTGCCAGCAGCGTAGGAAGGGGAAACACTGAAGCTTTCTTT.

V gene TRBV12-5 combines with J gene TRBJ2-3, with a weak D call TRBD2 (6 bases). The CDR3 covers 18 residues. V dropped 6 bases and J dropped 6 bases, with 28 bases sitting between them. Germline V gives CDR1 LGHNT, CDR2 FRNRAP. This CDR3 reads CASGSGPRVALRGDTQYF. CDR3 nucleotide sequence: TGTGCTAGTGGCTCGGGACCCCGAGTCGCTTTACGGGGGGATACGCAGTATTTT.

This clone has only a few counts. The rearrangement uses TRBV10-3 and TRBJ1-5; D perhaps matches TRBD1 (6 bases). V lost 0 bases, J lost 0 bases, and 18 bases lay in between. Germline CDR1 and CDR2: ENHRY and SYGVKD. This CDR3 has 19 amino acids. CDR3 nucleotide sequence: TGTGCCATCAGTGAGTCTAGCGGGGGCCCAGGCGATAGCAATCAGCCCCAGCATTTT. It codes for CAISESSGGPGDSNQPQHF.

This clone was picked up a small number of times. The chain is built from TRBV6-5 and TRBJ1-6, with TRBD1 matching 7 bases. This CDR3 region has 15 residues. Looked up from germline, CDR1 is MNHEY and CDR2 is SVGAGI. The junction had 9 bases not matched to a gene; V was cut back by 6 bases and J by 7 bases. The CDR3 is CASRPRDSSNSPLHF. CDR3 in DNA: TGTGCCAGCAGACCGCGGGACAGTTCAAATTCACCCCTCCACTTT.

The chain is built from TRBV27 and TRBJ2-3, with TRBD2 matching over 16 bases. CDR1 MNHEY and CDR2 SMNVEV come from the germline V gene (reference sequence). The CDR3 length is 17 residues. Germline trimming cut 10 bases from V and 5 bases from J; bases unmatched to any gene: 12. CDR3 sequence (DNA): TGTGCCACGGGGACTAGCGGGGGGGCCGAGGTTCAAGATACGCAGTATTTT. Residues: CATGTSGGAEVQDTQYF.

This clone was counted a few times. The rearrangement uses TRBV7-2 and TRBJ1-3; D gene unclear. Germline loops: CDR1 SGHTA, CDR2 FQGNSA. Trimming stripped 6 bases from V and 3 bases from J, with 3 bases between. The CDR3 is 11 residues long. Here the CDR3 reads CASSRGNTIYF. Written as DNA, the CDR3 is TGTGCCAGCAGTCGTGGAAACACCATATATTTT. The entire variable domain, with the rest obtained from reference TRBV7-2 and TRBJ1-3, is as follows: GAGVSQSPSNKVTEKGKDVELRCDPISGHTALYWYRQSLGQGLEFLIYFQGNSAPDKSGLPSDRFSAERTGGSVSTLTIQRTQQEDSAVYLCASSRGNTIYFGEGSWLTVV.

DNA of the CDR3: TGTGCCAGCAGTTTATGCCGACGGCGCCTAGTGAACACTGAAGCTTTCTTT. Residues: CASSLCRRRLVNTEAFF. The V gene is TRBV28, the J gene TRBJ1-1; D is uncertain. The V end was cut by 0 bases, the J end by 0 bases, with 14 bases between. CDR3 length: 17 residues. Germline lookup yields CDR1 MDHEN and CDR2 SYDVKM.